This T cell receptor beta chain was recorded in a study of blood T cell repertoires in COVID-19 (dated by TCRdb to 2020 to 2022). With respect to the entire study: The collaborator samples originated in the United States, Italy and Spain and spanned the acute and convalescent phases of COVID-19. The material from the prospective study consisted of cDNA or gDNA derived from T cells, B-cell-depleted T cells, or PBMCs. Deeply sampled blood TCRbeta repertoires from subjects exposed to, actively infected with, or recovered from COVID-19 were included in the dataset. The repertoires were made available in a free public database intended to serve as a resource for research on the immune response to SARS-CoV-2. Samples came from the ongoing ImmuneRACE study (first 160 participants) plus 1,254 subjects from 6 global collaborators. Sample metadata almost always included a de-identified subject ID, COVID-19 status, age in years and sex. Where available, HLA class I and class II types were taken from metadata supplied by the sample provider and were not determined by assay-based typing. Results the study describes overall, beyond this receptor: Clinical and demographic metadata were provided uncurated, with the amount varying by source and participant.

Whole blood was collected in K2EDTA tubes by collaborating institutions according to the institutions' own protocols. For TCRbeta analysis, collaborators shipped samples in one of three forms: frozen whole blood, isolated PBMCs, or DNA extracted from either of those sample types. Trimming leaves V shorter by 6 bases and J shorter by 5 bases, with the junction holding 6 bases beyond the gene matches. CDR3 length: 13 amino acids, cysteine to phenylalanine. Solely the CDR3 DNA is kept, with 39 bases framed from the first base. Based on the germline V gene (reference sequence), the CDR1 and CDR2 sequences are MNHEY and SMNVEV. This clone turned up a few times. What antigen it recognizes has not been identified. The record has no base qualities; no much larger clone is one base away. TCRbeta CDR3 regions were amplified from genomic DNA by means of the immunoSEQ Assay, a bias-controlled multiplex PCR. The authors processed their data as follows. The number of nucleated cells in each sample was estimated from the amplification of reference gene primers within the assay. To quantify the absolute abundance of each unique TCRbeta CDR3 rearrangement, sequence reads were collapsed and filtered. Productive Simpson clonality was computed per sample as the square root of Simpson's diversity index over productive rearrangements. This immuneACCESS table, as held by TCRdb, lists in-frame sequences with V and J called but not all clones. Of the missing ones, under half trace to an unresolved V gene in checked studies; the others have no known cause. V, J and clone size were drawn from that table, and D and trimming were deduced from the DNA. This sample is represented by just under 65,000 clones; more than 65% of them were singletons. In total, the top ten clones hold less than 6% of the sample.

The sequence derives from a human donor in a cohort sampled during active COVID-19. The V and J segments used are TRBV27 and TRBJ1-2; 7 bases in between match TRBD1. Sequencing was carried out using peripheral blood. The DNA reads TGTGCCAGCAGAGCCCAGGGGGAGTATGGCTACACCTTC. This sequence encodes CASRAQGEYGYTF.